This T cell receptor (beta chain) was documented in a study of blood T cell repertoires in COVID-19. Sequencing was performed with immunoSEQ multiplex PCR; in TCRdb, only in-frame clones are kept and a portion is missing. The sample comprises approximately 300,000 clones, about nine tenths of which are singletons, and just under 9.5% rests with the top ten. This CDR3 has 13 amino acids. Between the trimmed V and J ends, which lost 8 bases and 7 bases, there was a span of 15 bases. Germline values: CDR1 MNHEY, CDR2 SVGAGI. The sequencing sample was made of PBMCs or T cells enriched from blood (not recorded which). The genes are TRBV6-5 and TRBJ2-1; D possibly corresponds to TRBD2 (5 bases). The receptor was isolated from a woman aged 25 to 39 who had recovered from COVID-19. CDR3 residues: CASGLGPGNEQFF. The CDR3 bases are TGTGCCAGCGGGTTGGGTCCGGGGAATGAGCAGTTCTTC.